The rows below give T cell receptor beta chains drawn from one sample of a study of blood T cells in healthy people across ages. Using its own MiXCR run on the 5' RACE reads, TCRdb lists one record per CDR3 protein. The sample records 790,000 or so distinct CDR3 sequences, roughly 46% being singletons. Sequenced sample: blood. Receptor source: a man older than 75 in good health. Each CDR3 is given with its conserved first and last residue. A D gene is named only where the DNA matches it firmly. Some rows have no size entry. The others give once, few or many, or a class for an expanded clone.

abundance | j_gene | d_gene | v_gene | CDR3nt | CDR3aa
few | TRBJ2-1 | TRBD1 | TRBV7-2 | TGTGCCAGCAGCTCCCAGACAGGGACCTACAATGAGCAGTTCTTC | CASSSQTGTYNEQFF
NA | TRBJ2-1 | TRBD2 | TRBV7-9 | TGTGCCAGCAGCTCAAGTAGCGGGAGGGCCCTGTATGAGCAGTTCTTC | CASSSSSGRALYEQFF
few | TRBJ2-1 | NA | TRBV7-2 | TGTGCCAGCAGCCCAGGTGGGATGGGGGGCGGTGAGCAGTTCTTC | CASSPGGMGGGEQFF
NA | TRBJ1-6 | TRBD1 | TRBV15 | TGTGCCACCAGCCCGCGGGACAGGGACAATTCACCCCTCCACTTT | CATSPRDRDNSPLHF
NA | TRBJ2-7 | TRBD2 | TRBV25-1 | TGTGCCAGCAGCCCCCTTGCGGGGGATTACAATGAGCAGTACTTC | CASSPLAGDYNEQYF
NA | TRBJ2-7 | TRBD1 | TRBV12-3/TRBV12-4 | TGTGCCAGCAGTCCATCGGACAGGGCAGACTACGAGCAGTACTTC | CASSPSDRADYEQYF
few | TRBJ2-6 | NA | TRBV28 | TGTGCCAGCAAGGGGCCGGGCTCTGGGGCCAACGTCCTGACTTTC | CASKGPGSGANVLTF
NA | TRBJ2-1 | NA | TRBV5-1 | TGCGCCAGCAGCGCCCAAGGTCTGGGTGAGCAGTTCTTC | CASSAQGLGEQFF
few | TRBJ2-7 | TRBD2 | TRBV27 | TGTGCCAGCAGTTTATCGGGACTAGCGAGCGACGAGCAGTACTTC | CASSLSGLASDEQYF
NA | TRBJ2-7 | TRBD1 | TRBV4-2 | TGTGCCAGCAGCCAAGAATGGGGACAGCCTCCCTACGAGCAGTACTTC | CASSQEWGQPPYEQYF
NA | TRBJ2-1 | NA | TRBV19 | TGTGCCAGTAGTAGGGCAGGGGCCAGGAATGAGCAGTTCTTC | CASSRAGARNEQFF
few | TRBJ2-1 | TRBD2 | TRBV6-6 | TGTGCCGGCAGTTACTCCGGACTAGCGGGAGGAATAGATGAGCAGTTCTTC | CAGSYSGLAGGIDEQFF
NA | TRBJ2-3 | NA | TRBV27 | TGTGCCAGCAGTTTACGGTGGGCGGGTGATACGCAGTATTTT | CASSLRWAGDTQYF
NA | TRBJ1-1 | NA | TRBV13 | TGTGCCAGCAACCGTTGGGCCGAAACAACTGAAGCTTTCTTT | CASNRWAETTEAFF
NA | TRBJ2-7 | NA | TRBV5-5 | TGTGCCAGCAGCTTGTCGGGGATAGCGGACTACGAGCAGTACTTC | CASSLSGIADYEQYF
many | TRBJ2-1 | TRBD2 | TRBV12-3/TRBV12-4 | TGTGCCAGCAGTAAGAGCGGGGGGTCCTACAATGAGCAGTTCTTC | CASSKSGGSYNEQFF
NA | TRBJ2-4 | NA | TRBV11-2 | TGTGCCAGCAGCCCCCCGGGCCCATTCAAAAACATTCAGTACTTC | CASSPPGPFKNIQYF
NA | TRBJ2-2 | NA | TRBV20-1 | TGCAGTGCTAGAGATTTGTCCCACACCGGGGAGCTGTTTTTT | CSARDLSHTGELFF
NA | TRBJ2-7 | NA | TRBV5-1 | TGCGCCAGCAGCGACAGGAACGAGGGCTACGAGCAGTACTTC | CASSDRNEGYEQYF
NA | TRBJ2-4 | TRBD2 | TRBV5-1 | TGCGCCAGCAGGGTCAGCGGGAGTCAAAACATTCAGTACTTC | CASRVSGSQNIQYF
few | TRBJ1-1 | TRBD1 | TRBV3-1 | TGTGCCAGCAGCCAGGGGGGACAGCAGAACACTGAAGCTTTCTTT | CASSQGGQQNTEAFF
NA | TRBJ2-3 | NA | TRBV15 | TGTGCCACGAAACAGGACCACACAGATACGCAGTATTTT | CATKQDHTDTQYF